This passage covers 6 T cell receptor beta chains from one sample sequenced in a study of human T cells and chemical hapten exposure. TCRdb passed the RACE reads through MiXCR, listing each CDR3 protein once. Of 100,000 to 150,000 distinct CDR3 sequences in the sample, roughly 15% are singletons; the top ten hold about 0.9%. The time point was: patch test 1, 2 weeks after DPC sensitization. Stated treatment: therapeutic diphenylcyclopropenone sensitization with weekly scalp DPC. The input for sequencing was whole blood, taken in connection with sensitization to the hapten diphenylcyclopropenone (DPC). The receptor source for this set is a man in his late teens or twenties with alopecia areata. Some clones in this sample may be carry-over from other donors' samples.

This clonotype was seen more than once but under ten times. V is TRBV7-9 and J is TRBJ2-3, with 11 bases matching TRBD1. J gave up 4 bases and V 10 bases, and 4 bases lay outside the gene matches. Germline V CDR1 and CDR2: SEHNR, FQNEAQ (reference sequence). This CDR3 region has 13 residues. The CDR3 reads CATGQGASDTQYF. Here the CDR3 DNA reads TGTGCCACCGGACAGGGGGCATCAGATACGCAGTATTTT.

The chain carries TRBV13 and TRBJ1-1; D unclear. CDR1 and CDR2 from the germline V gene are PRHDT and FYEKMQ (reference sequence). Deletions cut 2 bases from V and 1 base from J, with 8 bases between. This CDR3 region has 14 residues. The CDR3: CASSLLRPNTEAFF. Here the CDR3 DNA reads TGTGCCAGCAGCTTACTCCGTCCGAACACTGAAGCTTTCTTT.

The chain joins TRBV6-2 or TRBV6-3 to TRBJ2-2, with 8 bases identical to TRBD1. The J segment lost 3 bases and the V segment lost 2 bases, leaving 5 bases of the junction unmatched. The CDR3 contains 16 residues. Per the germline V gene, CDR1 is MNHEY and CDR2 is SVGEGT. CDR3 sequence reads: CASSYTTTGDTGELFF. CDR3 nucleotides: TGTGCCAGCAGTTACACCACGACAGGGGACACCGGGGAGCTGTTTTTT.

A few counts support this clonotype. The chain carries TRBV20-1 and TRBJ1-1; TRBD1 matches 8 bases. Germline CDR1 and CDR2: DFQATT and SNEGSKA (reference sequence). The CDR3 is 11 residues long. V dropped 8 bases and J dropped 5; count of bases not matched to a gene: 4. In nucleotides, the CDR3 is TGCAGTTCAGACAGGGGTACTGAAGCTTTCTTT. Translating gives CSSDRGTEAFF.

The chain joins TRBV7-7 to TRBJ2-2, with no clear D. CDR1 and CDR2 (germline): SSHAT, FNYEAQ (reference sequence). V was clipped by 5 bases and J by 4 bases, with 5 bases between them. The CDR3 consists of 12 residues. The CDR3 loop reads CASSTPTGELFF. CDR3 DNA: TGTGCCAGCAGCACCCCCACCGGGGAGCTGTTTTTT.

This clonotype was seen many times. The rearrangement joins TRBV14 to TRBJ2-1; 10 positions agree with TRBD2. Trimming removed 5 bases from V and 3 bases from J; junction bases left unmatched: 4. Looked up from germline, CDR1 is SGHDN and CDR2 is FVKESK. CDR3 size: 15 residues. The CDR3 DNA sequence: TGTGCCAGCAGCAGAACTAGCGGGGTCTACAATGAGCAGTTCTTC. Translating it yields CASSRTSGVYNEQFF.